These T cell receptor beta chains were read from a single sample in a study of CD8 T cells in Susac syndrome. Using its own MiXCR run on the immunoSEQ multiplex PCR reads, TCRdb lists one record per CDR3 protein. Among roughly 200,000 distinct CDR3 sequences listed, 85% to 95% were seen once. What was sequenced was CD4+ T cells from PBMCs. Source of these receptors: a human donor with Susac syndrome. Each CDR3 is given with its conserved first and last residue. D genes are given only for firm matches. Size is stated for part of the rows, as once, few or many counts, or as a class when the clone is expanded.

>once|TRBJ2-1|-|TRBV7-2
CASSSGVNPDGDEQFF
TGTGCCAGCAGCTCCGGGGTCAACCCGGACGGCGATGAGCAGTTCTTC
>-|TRBJ1-5|-|TRBV10-2
CASSVWGLNQPQHF
TGCGCCAGCAGTGTTTGGGGGCTAAATCAGCCCCAGCATTTT
>-|TRBJ1-5|-|TRBV19
CASTGRVSGQPQHF
TGTGCCAGTACCGGGAGGGTCAGCGGGCAGCCCCAGCATTTT
>-|TRBJ1-1|-|TRBV29-1
CSVSGTLNTEAFF
TGCAGCGTTTCCGGGACGTTGAACACTGAAGCTTTCTTT
>-|TRBJ2-5|TRBD2|TRBV3-1
CASSQGAGAQETQYF
TGTGCCAGCAGCCAAGGGGCGGGAGCGCAAGAGACCCAGTACTTC
>-|TRBJ2-2|-|TRBV30
CAWSVAYRELFF
TGTGCCTGGAGTGTAGCCTACCGGGAGCTGTTTTTT
>-|TRBJ2-3|-|TRBV6-2/TRBV6-3
CASSSGTTKDTQYF
TGTGCCAGCAGCTCCGGGACCACGAAAGATACGCAGTATTTT
>-|TRBJ2-3|TRBD2|TRBV9
CASSVEVGGGLDTQYF
TGTGCCAGCAGCGTAGAAGTCGGGGGGGGGTTGGATACGCAGTATTTT
>once|TRBJ1-6|-|TRBV14
CASSQSGRVNSPLHF
TGTGCCAGCAGCCAATCGGGCAGGGTTAATTCACCCCTCCACTTT
>once|TRBJ2-2|TRBD2|TRBV9
CASSRTSVTPGELFF
TGTGCCAGCAGCAGAACTAGCGTCACCCCTGGGGAGCTGTTTTTT
>once|TRBJ2-5|TRBD2|TRBV9
CASSPRLAGAPGETQYF
TGTGCCAGCAGCCCCAGGCTAGCGGGGGCTCCGGGAGAGACCCAGTACTTC
>-|TRBJ2-7|-|TRBV3-1
CASSQTRWAEQYF
TGTGCCAGCAGCCAAACCAGGTGGGCCGAGCAGTACTTC
>-|TRBJ1-5|-|TRBV28
CASSRDNYQPQHF
TGTGCCAGCAGTCGGGACAACTATCAGCCCCAGCATTTT
>-|TRBJ1-6|TRBD1|TRBV5-1
CASSLDGQEAPLHF
TGCGCCAGCAGCTTGGATGGACAGGAGGCACCCCTCCACTTT
>once|TRBJ2-2|TRBD2|TRBV28
CASSFGGGANTGELFF
TGTGCCAGCAGTTTCGGGGGAGGGGCAAACACCGGGGAGCTGTTTTTT
>-|TRBJ2-1|-|TRBV4-2
CASSPLAGQDSYNEQFF
TGTGCCAGCAGCCCGTTAGCAGGGCAGGACTCCTACAATGAGCAGTTCTTC
>-|TRBJ2-2|-|TRBV2
CASKGGSNTGELFF
TGTGCCAGCAAAGGGGGATCGAACACCGGGGAGCTGTTTTTT
>-|TRBJ2-7|-|TRBV30
CAFQTGIGYEQYF
TGTGCCTTTCAAACAGGGATAGGGTACGAGCAGTACTTC
>-|TRBJ2-3|-|TRBV1
CTSSQARPDTQYF
TGCACCAGCAGCCAAGCTAGGCCAGATACGCAGTATTTT
>-|TRBJ2-4|TRBD2|TRBV20-1
CSAPGLAGGKNIQYF
TGCAGTGCCCCGGGACTAGCGGGTGGAAAAAACATTCAGTACTTC